The 10 T cell receptor beta chains presented below share a single source sample, sequenced in a study of immunodeficiency. Repertoires were generated with immunoSEQ multiplex PCR, while TCRdb's copy carries only in-frame clones and drops some. The table has about 840 clones, over 90% seen once. The source material was CD4+ T cells from blood. These TCRs come from a human donor in good health.

The chain has TRBV10-1 and TRBJ1-2; unclear D gene. V gave up 0 bases and J gave up 5 bases, with 7 bases separating them. The CDR3 loop spans 13 amino acids. Germline V gene lookup returns CDR1 WNHNN and CDR2 SYGVQD (reference sequence). The chain's CDR3 is CASSESMVYGYTF. CDR3 in DNA: TGCGCCAGCAGTGAGTCGATGGTTTATGGCTACACCTTC.

The chain uses TRBV7-3 and TRBJ2-2; no reliable D call. Trimming left V 5 bases short and J 7 bases short, with 8 bases between. The CDR3 spans 12 residues. CDR1 is SGHTA and CDR2 is FQGTGA in the germline V gene. The CDR3 DNA sequence: TGTGCCAGCAGCCCCGTGAGCGGGGAGCTGTTTTTT. Encoded protein: CASSPVSGELFF. Supplemented by reference TRBV7-3 and TRBJ2-2, the full variable domain reads GAGVSQTPSNKVTEKGKYVELRCDPISGHTALYWYRQSLGQGPEFLIYFQGTGAADDSGLPNDRFFAVRPEGSVSTLKIQRTERGDSAVYLCASSPVSGELFFGEGSRLTVL.

This chain uses TRBV18 with TRBJ2-1, with D possibly matching TRBD1 (6 bases). Germline loops: CDR1 KGHSH, CDR2 LQKENI. The germline V and J ends were trimmed by 4 bases and 5 bases, with 12 bases remaining between them. The CDR3 length is 14 residues. For the CDR3, the DNA is TGTGCCAGCTCACTTACGGACAGCAACAATGAGCAGTTCTTC. It specifies CASSLTDSNNEQFF.

This chain's CDR3 is CASSNERGSLQYF. As DNA, the CDR3 is TGTGCCAGCAGTAACGAACGAGGGTCTCTGCAGTATTTT. The rearrangement joins TRBV12-3 or TRBV12-4 to TRBJ2-3; tentatively, D is TRBD2 (5 bases). Trimming took off 5 bases at V and 11 bases at J, with 17 bases between the two ends. The CDR3 consists of 13 residues.

The chain carries TRBV9 and TRBJ1-1; D call uncertain. The CDR3 extends over 13 amino acids. Germline-derived CDR1 and CDR2 are SGDLS and YYNGEE. Deletions cut 0 bases from V and 5 bases from J, with 8 bases between. The CDR3 is CASSVGGRTEAFF. CDR3 in DNA: TGTGCCAGCAGCGTAGGAGGGAGAACTGAAGCTTTCTTT.

V is TRBV30 and J is TRBJ2-7; D possibly corresponds to TRBD2 (6 bases). Germline assignment: CDR1 GTSNPN and CDR2 SVGIG (reference sequence). V shed 8 bases and J shed 1 base, with 12 bases lying between them. This CDR3 comprises 12 residues. The CDR3: CASSRESYEQYF. The CDR3 DNA sequence: TGTGCCAGCTCGCGGGAATCCTACGAGCAGTACTTC.

This CDR3 is CASSATGGRGTNEKLFF. As DNA, the CDR3 is TGTGCCAGCAGTGCAACAGGGGGAAGGGGAACTAATGAAAAACTGTTTTTT. The V and J genes are TRBV28 and TRBJ1-4, with 8 bases that match TRBD1. The germline V gene encodes CDR1 MDHEN and CDR2 SYDVKM. V lost 5 bases to trimming and J lost 1 base; unmatched junction nucleotides: 9. The CDR3 spans 17 residues.

A few counts support this clone. The rearrangement joins TRBV7-9 to TRBJ1-1; the D is unclear. CDR3 length equals 15 residues. Germline assignment: CDR1 SEHNR and CDR2 FQNEAQ (reference sequence). V lost 5 bases and J 4 bases, leaving 17 bases between the germline ends. The CDR3 DNA is TGTGCCAGCAGCCCCCGGACCCGAGCGGGCACTGAAGCTTTCTTT. Translating gives CASSPRTRAGTEAFF.

V usage is TRBV3-1 (or the pseudogene TRBV3-2) and J usage is TRBJ2-7; tentative D call: TRBD1 (6 bases). Germline CDR1 reads LGHDT; CDR2 reads YNNKEL (reference sequence). CDR3 length equals 13 residues. V lost 0 bases and J lost 6, with 9 bases in between. CDR3 DNA sequence: TGTGCCAGCAGCCAAGACGACAGGTCCGAGCAGTACTTC. It yields the protein CASSQDDRSEQYF.

The rearrangement links TRBV3-1 (or the pseudogene TRBV3-2) to TRBJ1-1; no clear D. Germline V CDR1 and CDR2: LGHDT, YNNKEL (reference sequence). The CDR3 totals 17 residues. V gave up 1 base and J gave up 2 bases, with 17 bases separating them. The CDR3 region is CASSQGLRDITNTEAFF. The CDR3 nucleotides are TGTGCCAGCAGCCAAGGTCTCCGGGATATCACTAACACTGAAGCTTTCTTT.